The 5 T cell receptor beta chains below were found in one sample sequenced in a study of control samples from healthy donors and cancer patients. Only in-frame clones appear in the TCRdb table, and some are missing; sequencing was by immunoSEQ multiplex PCR. This sample has some 130,000 clones; approximately 90% occur once, and the top ten carry roughly 8.7%. Input material: blood. These receptor sequences come from a woman aged 30 to 39 in good health.

This clone was found once. The chain links TRBV25-1 to TRBJ1-5, with D hard to call. From germline, CDR1 is MGHDK and CDR2 SYGVNS. V was shortened by 11 bases and J by 5 bases, with 28 bases between the two germline ends. The CDR3 is 17 residues long. The CDR3 spells CARHYKTNGRSDQPQHF. CDR3 coding DNA: TGTGCCCGACATTACAAAACTAATGGTAGGTCTGATCAGCCCCAGCATTTT.

The gene calls are TRBV4-2 and TRBJ2-5; TRBD2 aligns across 8 bases. CDR3 length: 14 amino acids. The J segment lost 4 bases and the V segment lost 4 bases, leaving 5 bases of the junction unmatched. CDR1 and CDR2 from the germline V gene are LGHNA and YNFKEQ. CDR3 in amino acids: CASSRQAGAETQYF. As DNA, the CDR3 is TGTGCCAGCAGCCGACAAGCGGGAGCAGAGACCCAGTACTTC.

This clone has only a few counts. V and J are TRBV4-2 and TRBJ1-4, with D possibly TRBD1 on 6 matching bases. Germline CDR1 LGHNA, CDR2 YNFKEQ. There are 18 residues in the CDR3. Trimming cost V 1 base and J 2 bases, with 17 bases left between them. The CDR3 DNA sequence: TGTGCCAGCAGCCAAGCCGGGACACCCGAGGGTACTAATGAAAAACTGTTTTTT. Translating gives CASSQAGTPEGTNEKLFF.

This chain links TRBV4-2 with TRBJ1-2; possibly TRBD1 for D (5 bases). Between the trimmed V and J ends, which lost 0 bases and 4 bases, there was a span of 15 bases. Per germline, CDR1 LGHNA and CDR2 YNFKEQ. This CDR3 contains 16 residues. The CDR3 is CASSQEPGRTPYGYTF. The CDR3 DNA reads as TGTGCCAGCAGCCAAGAACCGGGTCGGACACCCTATGGCTACACCTTC.

This rearrangement joins TRBV20-1 to TRBJ2-7, with no clear D. V was pared by 3 bases and J by 2 bases, with 11 bases between. The CDR3 is 13 amino acids. Looked up from germline, CDR1 is DFQATT and CDR2 is SNEGSKA (reference sequence). In DNA, the CDR3 is TGCAGTGCTAGTGTAGACTTACCCTACGAGCAGTACTTC. Amino acid sequence: CSASVDLPYEQYF.